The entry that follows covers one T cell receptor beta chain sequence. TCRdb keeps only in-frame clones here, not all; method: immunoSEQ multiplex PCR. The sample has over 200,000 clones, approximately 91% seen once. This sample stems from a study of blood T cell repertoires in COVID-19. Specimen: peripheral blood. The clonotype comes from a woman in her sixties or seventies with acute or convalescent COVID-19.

The CDR3 DNA is TGTGCCACCAGCAGAGGGTCAGGGAATAGCAATCAGCCCCAGCATTTT. Translation: CATSRGSGNSNQPQHF. The chain recombines TRBV15 with TRBJ1-5; tentatively, D is TRBD1 (5 bases). Germline values: CDR1 LNHNV, CDR2 YYDKDF (reference sequence). Trimming removed 1 base at V and 0 bases at J, with 10 bases between. This CDR3 is 16 amino acids long.